This T cell receptor (beta chain) was identified during a study of CD8 T cells in ankylosing spondylitis. Looked up from germline, CDR1 is SGHDT and CDR2 is YYEEEE. CDR3 size: 12 residues. The V end was cut by 3 bases, the J end by 6 bases, with 6 bases between. From the 5' RACE reads, TCRdb called clonotypes with MiXCR, one entry per CDR3 protein. The profile shows under 550,000 distinct CDR3 sequences, around 26% of them singletons. On this clonotype itself: Its antigen is unknown.

Study-level points and caveats: There was a TCR beta motif, made of fewer than 10 highly homologous variants, that appeared characteristic of ankylosing spondylitis blood.

The chain joins TRBV5-6 to TRBJ1-4; D is undetermined. This clonotype was obtained from a male donor with ankylosing spondylitis. Sequencing was carried out using blood, either unsorted or a sorted T cell fraction (not recorded which). CDR3 coding DNA: TGTGCCAGCAGCTCCTCGTATGAAAAACTGTTTTTT. This sequence encodes CASSSSYEKLFF.